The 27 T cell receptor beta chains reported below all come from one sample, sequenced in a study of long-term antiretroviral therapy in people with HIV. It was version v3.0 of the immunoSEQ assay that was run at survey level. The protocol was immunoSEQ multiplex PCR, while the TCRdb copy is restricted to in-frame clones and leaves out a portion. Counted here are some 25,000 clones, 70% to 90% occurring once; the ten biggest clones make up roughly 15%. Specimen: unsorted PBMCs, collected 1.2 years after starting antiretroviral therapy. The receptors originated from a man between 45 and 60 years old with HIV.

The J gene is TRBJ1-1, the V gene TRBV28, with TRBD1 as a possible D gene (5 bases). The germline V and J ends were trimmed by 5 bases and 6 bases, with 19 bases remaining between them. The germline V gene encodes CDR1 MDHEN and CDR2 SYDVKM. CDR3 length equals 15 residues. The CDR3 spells CASSRGDQVTAEAFF. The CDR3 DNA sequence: TGTGCCAGCAGTAGGGGAGATCAGGTGACAGCTGAAGCTTTCTTT. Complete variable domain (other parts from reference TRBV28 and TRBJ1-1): DVKVTQSSRYLVKRTGEKVFLECVQDMDHENMFWYRQDPGLGLRLIYFSYDVKMKEKGDIPEGYSVSREKKERFSLILESASTNQTSMYLCASSRGDQVTAEAFFGQGTRLTVV.

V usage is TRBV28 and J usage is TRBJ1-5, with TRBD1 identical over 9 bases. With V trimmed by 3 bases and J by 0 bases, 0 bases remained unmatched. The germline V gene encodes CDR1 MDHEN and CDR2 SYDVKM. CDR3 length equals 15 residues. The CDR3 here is CASSLGQGSNQPQHF. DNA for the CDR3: TGTGCCAGCAGTTTGGGACAGGGTAGCAATCAGCCCCAGCATTTT.

CDR3: CASSVGRGGDEQYF. CDR3 DNA: TGTGCCAGCAGCGTAGGACGGGGGGGCGACGAGCAGTACTTC. The chain uses TRBV9 and TRBJ2-7; 8 bases map to TRBD2. The V and J ends lost 0 bases and 5 bases, in that order; junction bases with no gene match: 4. This CDR3 spans 14 amino acids. The germline V gene has CDR1 SGDLS and CDR2 YYNGEE. The whole variable domain, remainder taken from reference TRBV9 and TRBJ2-7, is DSGVTQTPKHLITATGQRVTLRCSPRSGDLSVYWYQQSLDQGLQFLIQYYNGEERAKGNILERFSAQQFPDLHSELNLSSLELGDSALYFCASSVGRGGDEQYFGPGTRLTVT.

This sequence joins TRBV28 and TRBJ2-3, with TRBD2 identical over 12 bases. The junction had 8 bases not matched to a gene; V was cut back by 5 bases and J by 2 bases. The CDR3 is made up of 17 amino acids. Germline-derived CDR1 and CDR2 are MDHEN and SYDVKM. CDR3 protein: CASSLLAGGPVTDTQYF. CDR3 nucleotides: TGTGCCAGCAGTCTCCTAGCGGGGGGGCCAGTCACAGATACGCAGTATTTT.

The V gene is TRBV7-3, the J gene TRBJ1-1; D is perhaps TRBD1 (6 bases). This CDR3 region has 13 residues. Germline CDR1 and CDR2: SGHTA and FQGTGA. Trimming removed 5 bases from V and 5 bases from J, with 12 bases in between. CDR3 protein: CASSHQGGTEAFF. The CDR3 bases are TGTGCCAGCAGCCACCAAGGGGGAACTGAAGCTTTCTTT.

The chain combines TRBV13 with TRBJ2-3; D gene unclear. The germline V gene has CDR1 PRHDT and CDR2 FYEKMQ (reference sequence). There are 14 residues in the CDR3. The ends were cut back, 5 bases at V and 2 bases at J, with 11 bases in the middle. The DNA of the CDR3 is TGTGCCAGCAGCCACGGAGTCTCCACAGATACGCAGTATTTT. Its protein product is CASSHGVSTDTQYF.

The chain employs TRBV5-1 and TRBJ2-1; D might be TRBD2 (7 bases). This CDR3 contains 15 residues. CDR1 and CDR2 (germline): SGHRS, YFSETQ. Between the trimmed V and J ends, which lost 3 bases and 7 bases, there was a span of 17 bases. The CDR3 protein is CASSSLDGGRNEQFF. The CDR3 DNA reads TGCGCCAGCAGCTCCTTGGACGGGGGGCGTAATGAGCAGTTCTTC.

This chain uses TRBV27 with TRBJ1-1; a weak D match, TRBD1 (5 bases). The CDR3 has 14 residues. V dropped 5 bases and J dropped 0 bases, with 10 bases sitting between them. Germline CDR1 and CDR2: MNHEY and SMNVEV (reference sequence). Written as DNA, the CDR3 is TGTGCCAGCAGTCTACAGGACCTGAACACTGAAGCTTTCTTT. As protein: CASSLQDLNTEAFF.

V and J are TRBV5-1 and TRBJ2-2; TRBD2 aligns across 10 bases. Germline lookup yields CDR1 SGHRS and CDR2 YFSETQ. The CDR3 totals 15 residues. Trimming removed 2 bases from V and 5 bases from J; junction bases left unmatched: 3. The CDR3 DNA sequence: TGCGCCAGCAGCTTCCTAGCGGGGGCAACCGGGGAGCTGTTTTTT. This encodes CASSFLAGATGELFF.

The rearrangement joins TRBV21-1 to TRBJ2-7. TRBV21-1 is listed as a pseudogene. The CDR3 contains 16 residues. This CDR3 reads CASSKDQGWSSYEQYF. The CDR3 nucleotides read TGTGCCAGCAGCAAAGACCAAGGGTGGAGCTCCTACGAGCAGTACTTC.

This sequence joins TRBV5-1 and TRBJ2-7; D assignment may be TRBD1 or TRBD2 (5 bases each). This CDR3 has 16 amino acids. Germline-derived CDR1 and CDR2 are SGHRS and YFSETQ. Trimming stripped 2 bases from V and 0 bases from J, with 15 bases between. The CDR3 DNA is TGCGCCAGCAGCTTCACGCCCGCAGGGAGCTCCTACGAGCAGTACTTC. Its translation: CASSFTPAGSSYEQYF. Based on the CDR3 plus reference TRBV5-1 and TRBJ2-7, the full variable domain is KAGVTQTPRYLIKTRGQQVTLSCSPISGHRSVSWYQQTPGQGLQFLFEYFSETQRNKGNFPGRFSGRQFSNSRSEMNVSTLELGDSALYLCASSFTPAGSSYEQYFGPGTRLTVT.

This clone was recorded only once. This CDR3 is CASSYSIAGGNTEAFF. Written as DNA, the CDR3 is TGTGCCAGCAGTTACTCGATAGCAGGGGGGAACACTGAAGCTTTCTTT. The chain links TRBV6-5 to TRBJ1-1; 7 bases fit TRBD1. Germline loops: CDR1 MNHEY, CDR2 SVGAGI. This CDR3 spans 16 amino acids. V shed 0 bases and J 1 base; nucleotides not matched to a gene: 5.

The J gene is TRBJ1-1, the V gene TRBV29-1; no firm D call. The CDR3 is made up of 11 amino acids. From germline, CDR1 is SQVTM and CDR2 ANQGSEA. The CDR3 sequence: CSGFMNTEAFF. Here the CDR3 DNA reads TGCAGTGGGTTTATGAACACTGAAGCTTTCTTT.

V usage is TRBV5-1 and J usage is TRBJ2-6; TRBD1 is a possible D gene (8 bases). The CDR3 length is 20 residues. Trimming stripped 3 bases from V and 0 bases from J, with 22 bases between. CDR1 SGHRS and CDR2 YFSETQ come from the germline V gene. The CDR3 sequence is CASSSRQGTTLSSGANVLTF. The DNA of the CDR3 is TGCGCCAGCAGCTCGCGACAGGGGACTACCCTAAGCTCTGGGGCCAACGTCCTGACTTTC.

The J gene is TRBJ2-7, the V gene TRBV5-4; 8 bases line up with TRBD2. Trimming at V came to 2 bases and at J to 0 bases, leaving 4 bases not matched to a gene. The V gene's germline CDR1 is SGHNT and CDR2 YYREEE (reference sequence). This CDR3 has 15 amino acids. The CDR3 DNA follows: TGTGCCAGCAGCTTTGGCCGGGGGGGCTCCTACGAGCAGTACTTC. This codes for CASSFGRGGSYEQYF.

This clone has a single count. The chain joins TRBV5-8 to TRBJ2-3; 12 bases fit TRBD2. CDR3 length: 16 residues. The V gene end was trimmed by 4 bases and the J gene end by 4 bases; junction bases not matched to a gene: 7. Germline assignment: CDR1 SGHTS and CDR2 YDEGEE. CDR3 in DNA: TGTGCCAGCAGCCCCGGACTAGCGGGGTGGGCAGATACGCAGTATTTT. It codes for CASSPGLAGWADTQYF.

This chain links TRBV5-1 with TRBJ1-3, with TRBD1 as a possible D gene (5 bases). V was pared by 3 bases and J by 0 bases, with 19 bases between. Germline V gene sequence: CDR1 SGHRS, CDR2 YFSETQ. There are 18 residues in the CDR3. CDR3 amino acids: CASSSLAGEGGSGNTIYF. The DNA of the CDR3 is TGCGCCAGCAGCTCCCTTGCGGGGGAGGGTGGCTCTGGAAACACCATATATTTT.

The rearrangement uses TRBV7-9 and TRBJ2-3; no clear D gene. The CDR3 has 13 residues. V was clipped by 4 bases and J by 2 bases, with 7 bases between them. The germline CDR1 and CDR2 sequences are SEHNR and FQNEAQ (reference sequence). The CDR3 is CASSYGFTDTQYF. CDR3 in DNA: TGTGCCAGCAGCTACGGGTTCACAGATACGCAGTATTTT.

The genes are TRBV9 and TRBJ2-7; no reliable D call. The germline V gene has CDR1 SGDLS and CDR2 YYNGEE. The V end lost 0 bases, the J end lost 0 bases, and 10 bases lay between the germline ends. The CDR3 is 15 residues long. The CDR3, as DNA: TGTGCCAGCAGCGTAGGATTGACATCCTCCTACGAGCAGTACTTC. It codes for CASSVGLTSSYEQYF.

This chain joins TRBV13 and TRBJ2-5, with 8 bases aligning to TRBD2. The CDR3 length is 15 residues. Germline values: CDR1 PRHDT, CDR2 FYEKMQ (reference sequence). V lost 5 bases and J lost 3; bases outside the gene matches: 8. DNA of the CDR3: TGTGCCAGCAGCCACCGGACGGGAGGGGAAGAGACCCAGTACTTC. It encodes CASSHRTGGEETQYF. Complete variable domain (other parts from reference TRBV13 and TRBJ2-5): AAGVIQSPRHLIKEKRETATLKCYPIPRHDTVYWYQQGPGQDPQFLISFYEKMQSDKGSIPDRFSAQQFSDYHSELNMSSLELGDSALYFCASSHRTGGEETQYFGPGTRLLVL.

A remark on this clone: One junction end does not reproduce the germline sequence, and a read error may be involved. The CDR3 spells CASSVGTSPPRF. The CDR3 region has the DNA TGTGCCAGCAGCGTGGGGACTAGCCCCCCGAGATTC. The rearrangement links TRBV7-3 to TRBJ2-4, with 9 bases matching TRBD2. The germline V gene has CDR1 SGHTA and CDR2 FQGTGA. The CDR3 extends over 12 amino acids.

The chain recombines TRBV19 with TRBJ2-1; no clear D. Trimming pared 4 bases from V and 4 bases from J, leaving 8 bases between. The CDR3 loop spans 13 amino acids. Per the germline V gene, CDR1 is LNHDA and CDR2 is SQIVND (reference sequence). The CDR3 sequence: CASSNVGYNEQFF. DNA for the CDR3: TGTGCCAGTAGTAATGTGGGTTACAATGAGCAGTTCTTC.

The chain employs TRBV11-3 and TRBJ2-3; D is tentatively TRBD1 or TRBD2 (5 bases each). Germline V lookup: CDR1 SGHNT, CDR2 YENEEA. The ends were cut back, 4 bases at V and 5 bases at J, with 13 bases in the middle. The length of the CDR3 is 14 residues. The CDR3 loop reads CASSSPPGGDTQYF. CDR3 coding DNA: TGTGCCAGCAGCTCTCCACCTGGGGGAGATACGCAGTATTTT. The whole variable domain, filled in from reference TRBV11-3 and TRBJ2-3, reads EAGVVQSPRYKIIEKKQPVAFWCNPISGHNTLYWYLQNLGQGPELLIRYENEEAVDDSQLPKDRFSAERLKGVDSTLKIQPAELGDSAVYLCASSSPPGGDTQYFGPGTRLTVL.

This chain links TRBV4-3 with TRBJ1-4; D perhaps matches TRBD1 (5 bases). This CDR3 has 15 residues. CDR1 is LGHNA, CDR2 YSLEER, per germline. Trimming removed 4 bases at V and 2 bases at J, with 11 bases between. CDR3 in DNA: TGCGCCAGCAGCCCCAGCAGGGCCACTAATGAAAAACTGTTTTTT. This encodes CASSPSRATNEKLFF.

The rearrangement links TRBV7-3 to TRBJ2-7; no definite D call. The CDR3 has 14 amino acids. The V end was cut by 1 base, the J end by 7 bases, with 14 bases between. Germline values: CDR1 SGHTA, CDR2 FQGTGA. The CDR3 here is CASSLRDVPNEQYF. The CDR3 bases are TGTGCCAGCAGCTTAAGAGACGTCCCCAATGAGCAGTACTTC.

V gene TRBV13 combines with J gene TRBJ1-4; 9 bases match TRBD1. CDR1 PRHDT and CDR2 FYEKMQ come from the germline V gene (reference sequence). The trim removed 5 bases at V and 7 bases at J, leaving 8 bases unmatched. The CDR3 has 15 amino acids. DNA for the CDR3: TGTGCCAGCAGCCGAGGGGGACAGGGAACTGAAAAACTGTTTTTT. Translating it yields CASSRGGQGTEKLFF.

CDR3 DNA sequence: TGTGCCAGCTCACCACGTGAGGGATTCGGGACTGAAGCTTTCTTT. Its translation is CASSPREGFGTEAFF. J is TRBJ1-1 and V is TRBV18; unclear D gene. Germline CDR1 and CDR2: KGHSH and LQKENI. The CDR3 runs to 15 residues. V shed 1 base and J shed 5 bases, with 14 bases lying between them. The full variable domain, with the rest looked up from reference TRBV18 and TRBJ1-1, is NAGVMQNPRHLVRRRGQEARLRCSPMKGHSHVYWYRQLPEEGLKFMVYLQKENIIDESGMPKERFSAEFPKEGPSILRIQQVVRGDSAAYFCASSPREGFGTEAFFGQGTRLTVV.